The following is a T cell receptor beta chain sequence with its context. The table came from immunoSEQ multiplex PCR; TCRdb's copy has only in-frame clones and leaves some out. The sample includes about 2,100,000 clones, approximately 94% of them seen just once. The source of the sample is a study of shared clonotypes between healthy human individuals. Cells designated naive CD8 were CD45RO-negative and were positively selected for CCR7, with terminally differentiated effector memory CD45RA+ cells excluded. With V trimmed by 4 bases and J by 4 bases, 9 bases remained unmatched. Germline V gives CDR1 LGHNA, CDR2 YSLEER. The length of the CDR3 is 16 residues.

The chain combines TRBV4-3 with TRBJ2-5; 10 positions agree with TRBD2. This TCR was recovered from a man younger than 35 in good health. Some clones in this sample may be carry-over from other donors' samples. Sequenced material: naive CD8+ T cells from PBMCs. The CDR3 reads CASSPSLAGGGETQYF. The CDR3 DNA is TGCGCCAGCAGCCCTTCTTTAGCGGGAGGAGGAGAGACCCAGTACTTC.